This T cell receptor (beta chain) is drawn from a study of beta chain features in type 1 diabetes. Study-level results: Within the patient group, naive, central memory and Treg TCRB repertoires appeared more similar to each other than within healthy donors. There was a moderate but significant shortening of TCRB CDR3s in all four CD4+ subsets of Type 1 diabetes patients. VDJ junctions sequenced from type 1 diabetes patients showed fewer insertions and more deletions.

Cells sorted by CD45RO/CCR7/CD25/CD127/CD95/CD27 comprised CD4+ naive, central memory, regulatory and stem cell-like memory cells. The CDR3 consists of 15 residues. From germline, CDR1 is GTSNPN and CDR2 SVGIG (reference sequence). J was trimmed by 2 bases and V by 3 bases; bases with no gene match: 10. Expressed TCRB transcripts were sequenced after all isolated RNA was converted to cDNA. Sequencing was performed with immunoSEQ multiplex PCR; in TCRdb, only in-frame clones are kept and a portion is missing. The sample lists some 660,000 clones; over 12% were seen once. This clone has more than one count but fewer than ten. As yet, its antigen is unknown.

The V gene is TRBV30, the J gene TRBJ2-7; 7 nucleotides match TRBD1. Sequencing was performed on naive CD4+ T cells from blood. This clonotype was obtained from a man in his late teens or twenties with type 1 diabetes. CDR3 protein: CAWSGKRDSAYEQYF. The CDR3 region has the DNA TGTGCCTGGAGCGGGAAAAGGGACAGCGCCTACGAGCAGTACTTC.